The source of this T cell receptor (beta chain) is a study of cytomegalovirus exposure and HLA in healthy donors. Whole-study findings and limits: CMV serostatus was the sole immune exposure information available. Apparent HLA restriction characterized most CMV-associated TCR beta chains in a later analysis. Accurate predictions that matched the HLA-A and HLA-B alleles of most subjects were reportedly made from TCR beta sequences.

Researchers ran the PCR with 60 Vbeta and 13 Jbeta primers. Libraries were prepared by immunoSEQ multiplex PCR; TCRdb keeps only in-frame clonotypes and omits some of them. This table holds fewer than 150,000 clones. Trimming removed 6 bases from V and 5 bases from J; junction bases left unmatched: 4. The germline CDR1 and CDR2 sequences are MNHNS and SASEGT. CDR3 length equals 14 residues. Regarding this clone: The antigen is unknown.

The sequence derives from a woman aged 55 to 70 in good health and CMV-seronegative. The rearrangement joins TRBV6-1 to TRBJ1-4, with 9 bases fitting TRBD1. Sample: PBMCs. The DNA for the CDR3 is TGTGCCAGCAGCTTCGACAGGGGGAATGAAAAACTGTTTTTT. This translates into CASSFDRGNEKLFF.